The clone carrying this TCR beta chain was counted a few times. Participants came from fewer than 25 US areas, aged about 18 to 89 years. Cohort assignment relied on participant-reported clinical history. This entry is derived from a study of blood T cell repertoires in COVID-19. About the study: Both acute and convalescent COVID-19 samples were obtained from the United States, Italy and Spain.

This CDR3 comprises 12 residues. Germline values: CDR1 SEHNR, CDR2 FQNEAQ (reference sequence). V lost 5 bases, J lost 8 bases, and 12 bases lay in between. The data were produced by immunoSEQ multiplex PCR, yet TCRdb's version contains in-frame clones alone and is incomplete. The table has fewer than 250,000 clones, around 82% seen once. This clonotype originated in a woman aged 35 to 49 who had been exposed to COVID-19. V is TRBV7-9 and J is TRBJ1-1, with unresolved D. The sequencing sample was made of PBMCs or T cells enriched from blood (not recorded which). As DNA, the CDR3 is TGTGCCAGCAGCCTAAGTCTCTACGAAGCTTTCTTT. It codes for CASSLSLYEAFF.